The 28 T cell receptor beta chains below were found in one sample sequenced in a study of regulatory T cells in long-lasting Graves disease. iRepertoire HTBI primers and Arm-PCR of CDR3 regions built TCR beta libraries. From the multiplex PCR reads, TCRdb called clonotypes with MiXCR, one entry per CDR3 protein. The table records about 660,000 distinct CDR3 sequences, 25% to 35% of them present only once. Time point of the sample: persistent/refractory GD, antithyroid drugs over 5 years with positive TRAb. TCR sequences were obtained from RNA taken from PBMCs. The material was peripheral blood mononuclear cells (PBMCs), obtained when the disease was refractory, from a patient treated with antithyroid drugs. Receptors originate from a female donor with Graves disease.

This clonotype was seen a handful of times. The rearrangement joins TRBV20-1 to TRBJ1-6; no firm D call. CDR1 is DFQATT, CDR2 SNEGSKA, per germline (reference sequence). This CDR3 comprises 14 residues. V was cut by 1 base and J by 7 bases, with 11 bases left in between. CDR3 residues: CSARGWPANSPLHF. CDR3 nucleotide sequence: TGCAGTGCTAGAGGTTGGCCAGCCAATTCACCCCTCCACTTT.

This clonotype has a count of ten or more. This chain links TRBV12-3 or TRBV12-4 with TRBJ1-2, with D possibly matching TRBD1 (5 bases). This CDR3 region has 11 residues. V lost 6 bases to trimming and J lost 7 bases, with 9 bases between them. CDR3 sequence: CASSRVAGYTF. CDR3 DNA: TGTGCCAGCAGCAGGGTAGCTGGCTACACCTTC.

A remark on this clonotype: A read error may produce the germline difference seen at one junction end. The rearrangement links TRBV7-3 to TRBJ1-2, with D uncertain. Germline V gene data show CDR1 as SGHTA and CDR2 as FQGTGA. This CDR3 is built from 13 residues. Here the CDR3 reads CVSSLRAGYGYTF. Here the CDR3 DNA reads TGTGTCAGCAGCTTAAGGGCGGGGTATGGCTACACCTTC.

The chain has TRBV27 and TRBJ1-5; maybe TRBD1 (6 bases). The CDR3 length is 15 residues. V was cut by 5 bases and J by 0 bases, with 11 bases left in between. Looked up from germline, CDR1 is MNHEY and CDR2 is SMNVEV (reference sequence). The CDR3 DNA reads as TGTGCCAGCAGTACACAGGGCCTTAGCAATCAGCCCCAGCATTTT. It yields the protein CASSTQGLSNQPQHF.

This clonotype was counted many times. This sequence joins TRBV29-1 and TRBJ1-4; D gene uncertain. The V and J ends lost 4 bases and 8 bases respectively, with 14 bases between them. Germline V gene lookup returns CDR1 SQVTM and CDR2 ANQGSEA. The CDR3 covers 13 residues. The CDR3 reads CSVGYSGGEKLFF. The CDR3 nucleotides read TGCAGCGTTGGCTATTCAGGAGGGGAAAAACTGTTTTTT.

The table lists this clonotype with a few counts. V is TRBV28 and J is TRBJ1-5; 7 bases match TRBD1. There are 16 residues in the CDR3. V lost 1 base and J lost 3; bases outside the gene matches: 6. Germline V gene data show CDR1 as MDHEN and CDR2 as SYDVKM. The DNA of the CDR3 is TGTGCCAGCAGTTTATTAGCAGGGGGGGTCAATCAGCCCCAGCATTTT. Protein product: CASSLLAGGVNQPQHF. Drawing the rest from reference TRBV28 and TRBJ1-5, the complete variable domain is DVKVTQSSRYLVKRTGEKVFLECVQDMDHENMFWYRQDPGLGLRLIYFSYDVKMKEKGDIPEGYSVSREKKERFSLILESASTNQTSMYLCASSLLAGGVNQPQHFGDGTRLSIL.

Only a few counts were recorded for this clonotype. This chain joins TRBV7-9 and TRBJ2-7, with D possibly matching TRBD2 (6 bases). The CDR3 is 14 amino acids. Germline V CDR1 and CDR2: SEHNR, FQNEAQ (reference sequence). Trimming stripped 1 base from V and 5 bases from J, with 12 bases between. This chain's CDR3 is CASSLVAGIHEQYF. In DNA, the CDR3 is TGTGCCAGCAGCTTAGTGGCGGGAATCCACGAGCAGTACTTC.

This clonotype was counted a few times. The genes are TRBV24-1 and TRBJ1-5; 9 bases align to TRBD1. The CDR3 covers 17 residues. CDR1 KGHDR and CDR2 SFDVKD come from the germline V gene. V shed 4 bases and J 5 bases; nucleotides not matched to a gene: 11. CDR3 protein: CATSDRPGTGRDQPQHF. The CDR3 DNA reads TGTGCCACCAGTGACCGTCCCGGGACAGGGCGAGATCAGCCCCAGCATTTT.

This clonotype was seen ten or more times. The chain links TRBV6-5 to TRBJ1-6; TRBD1 might be the D (5 bases). CDR1 and CDR2 (germline): MNHEY, SVGAGI. Trimming cost V 4 bases and J 4 bases, with 8 bases left between them. The CDR3 extends over 14 amino acids. CDR3 loop: CASSWTPYNSPLHF. Written as DNA, the CDR3 is TGTGCCAGCAGTTGGACACCGTATAATTCACCCCTCCACTTT.

A note on this clonotype: A read error is possible here, since a much larger clone lies one base away. The chain joins TRBV28 to TRBJ1-4; 7 bases are shared with TRBD1. This CDR3 has 16 residues. Germline V gene lookup returns CDR1 MDHEN and CDR2 SYDVKM. For the CDR3, the DNA is TGTGCCAGCAGCGGTCAGGGGGTGCTTACTAATGGAAAACTGTTTTTT. Translating it yields CASSGQGVLTNGKLFF.

The chain employs TRBV29-1 and TRBJ2-5; the D gene is possibly TRBD1 (5 bases). V gave up 4 bases and J gave up 5 bases, with 14 bases separating them. The CDR3 has 13 residues. From germline, CDR1 is SQVTM and CDR2 ANQGSEA. The CDR3 loop reads CSVAARVGETQYF. The CDR3 region has the DNA TGCAGCGTTGCCGCCAGGGTTGGGGAGACCCAGTACTTC.

The table lists this clonotype with many counts. The chain recombines TRBV12-3 or TRBV12-4 with TRBJ1-5; tentatively, D is TRBD1 (5 bases). This CDR3 region has 12 residues. The germline V and J ends were trimmed by 7 bases and 2 bases, with 6 bases remaining between them. The CDR3 coding sequence is TGTGCCAGCATGGGGGGCAATCAGCCCCAGCATTTT. As protein: CASMGGNQPQHF.

V gene TRBV20-1 combines with J gene TRBJ1-1; the D gene is possibly TRBD1 (6 bases). The CDR3 sequence is 13 residues long. Trimming pared 5 bases from V and 0 bases from J, leaving 10 bases between. CDR1 is DFQATT, CDR2 SNEGSKA, per germline (reference sequence). DNA for the CDR3: TGCAGTGCTTCCAGGGGCATGAACACTGAAGCTTTCTTT. This sequence encodes CSASRGMNTEAFF.

This clonotype has a count of ten or more. The J gene is TRBJ1-2, the V gene TRBV28; TRBD1 matches 7 bases. This CDR3 is built from 14 residues. After removal of 3 bases from V and 4 bases from J, the junction contained 5 bases not matched to a gene. The germline gives CDR1 MDHEN, CDR2 SYDVKM. The CDR3 protein is CASSFPDRAYGYTF. The CDR3 DNA is TGTGCCAGCAGTTTCCCTGACAGGGCCTATGGCTACACCTTC.

This clonotype has a count of ten or more. The CDR3 sequence is CASSLRGAGYTF. As DNA, the CDR3 is TGTGCCAGCAGTTTACGGGGGGCGGGCTACACCTTC. The chain links TRBV28 to TRBJ1-2, with a tentative D call TRBD1 (6 bases). In germline, CDR1 is MDHEN, CDR2 SYDVKM. V shed 2 bases and J shed 8 bases, with 9 bases lying between them. CDR3 size: 12 residues.

The chain couples TRBV29-1 to TRBJ2-1; 8 bases line up with TRBD2. V lost 7 bases and J lost 6; bases outside the gene matches: 5. Looked up from germline, CDR1 is SQVTM and CDR2 is ANQGSEA. This CDR3 contains 12 residues. The CDR3 loop is CSGGLVGNEQFF. CDR3 sequence (DNA): TGCAGCGGGGGACTAGTCGGCAATGAGCAGTTCTTC.

This clonotype came up a few times. The rearrangement joins TRBV29-1 to TRBJ1-4, with D tentatively TRBD1 (5 bases). Trimming took 0 bases from V and 8 from J, leaving 13 bases between them. The CDR3 is made up of 14 amino acids. The germline V gene encodes CDR1 SQVTM and CDR2 ANQGSEA. CDR3 amino acids: CSVEEGDLREKLFF. CDR3 sequence (DNA): TGCAGCGTTGAAGAGGGGGATCTACGGGAAAAACTGTTTTTT.

This clonotype turned up a few times. V is TRBV25-1 and J is TRBJ1-1, with D perhaps matching TRBD1 (5 bases). Germline assignment: CDR1 MGHDK and CDR2 SYGVNS. This CDR3 is 14 amino acids long. The V and J ends lost 4 bases and 3 bases respectively, with 12 bases between them. In DNA, the CDR3 is TGTGCCAGCAGTGCCGGGATGGGGGACACTGAAGCTTTCTTT. Translated, it gives CASSAGMGDTEAFF.

The chain joins TRBV30 to TRBJ1-6, with 8 bases matching TRBD1. The J segment lost 11 bases and the V segment lost 3 bases, leaving 9 bases of the junction unmatched. The CDR3 is made up of 14 amino acids. CDR1 is GTSNPN, CDR2 SVGIG, per germline (reference sequence). The CDR3 loop reads CAWSQGQGFTPLHF. CDR3 coding DNA: TGTGCCTGGAGCCAAGGACAGGGATTTACACCCCTCCACTTT.

This clonotype was detected a few times. V is TRBV20-1 and J is TRBJ2-7, with 8 positions matching TRBD1. V shed 0 bases and J 2 bases; nucleotides not matched to a gene: 3. CDR3 length equals 14 residues. Germline-derived CDR1 and CDR2 are DFQATT and SNEGSKA (reference sequence). The CDR3 DNA reads as TGCAGTGCTAGAGAGACAGGGGCCACCTACGAGCAGTACTTC. This encodes CSARETGATYEQYF.

The V call is TRBV6-2 or TRBV6-3, the J call TRBJ2-7; 8 bases fit TRBD1. CDR3 size: 14 residues. With 4 bases clipped from V and 5 bases from J, the junction kept 7 bases outside the gene matches. Germline CDR1 MNHEY, CDR2 SVGEGT. CDR3 in amino acids: CASSLGDRGHEQYF. CDR3 sequence (DNA): TGTGCCAGCAGTTTGGGTGACAGGGGACACGAGCAGTACTTC.

The sample holds many counts of this clonotype. V usage is TRBV11-1 and J usage is TRBJ2-5; possibly TRBD1 for D (6 bases). V lost 5 bases and J lost 4, with 14 bases in between. Looked up from germline, CDR1 is SGHAT and CDR2 is FQDESV (reference sequence). The CDR3 contains 14 residues. CDR3 bases: TGTGCCAGCAGCCCTAACAGGGCGAGAGAGACCCAGTACTTC. It codes for CASSPNRARETQYF.

This clonotype was observed a handful of times. The gene calls are TRBV12-3 or TRBV12-4 and TRBJ1-2; D is perhaps TRBD1 (6 bases). The CDR3 is 16 residues long. V gave up 6 bases and J gave up 6 bases, with 23 bases separating them. The DNA for the CDR3 is TGTGCCAGCAGAGAGGGGGTGGGTCAGGGAATGGATGGCTACACCTTC. Amino acid sequence: CASREGVGQGMDGYTF.

This sequence joins TRBV12-3 or TRBV12-4 and TRBJ1-2; D unclear. The CDR3 runs to 13 residues. Trimming shortened V by 2 bases and J by 6 bases, and 10 bases separated the two germline ends. CDR3 residues: CASSLIKSDGYTF. In nucleotides, the CDR3 is TGTGCCAGCAGTTTAATTAAGTCCGATGGCTACACCTTC.

This chain uses TRBV3-1 with TRBJ1-4; weak D call: TRBD1 (6 bases). V gave up 1 base and J gave up 5 bases, with 14 bases separating them. The CDR3 spans 16 residues. Germline V gives CDR1 LGHDT, CDR2 YNNKEL (reference sequence). The CDR3 DNA reads as TGTGCCAGCAGCCAAGTTATAGGGCAGGGGAATGAAAAACTGTTTTTT. It specifies CASSQVIGQGNEKLFF.

The genes are TRBV20-1 and TRBJ2-7, with D possibly TRBD2 on 6 matching bases. Germline CDR1 DFQATT, CDR2 SNEGSKA (reference sequence). This CDR3 is 17 amino acids long. V was pared by 0 bases and J by 1 base, with 19 bases between. In DNA form, the CDR3 reads TGCAGTGCTAGAGATCTTTTCAGCGGGCCGATTTCCTACGAGCAGTACTTC. It encodes CSARDLFSGPISYEQYF.

This clonotype turned up a few times. The chain is built from TRBV3-1 and TRBJ2-5, with TRBD1 matching over 8 bases. CDR3 length equals 15 residues. V trimming: 3 bases; J trimming: 2 bases; junction bases outside the gene matches: 5. CDR1 is LGHDT and CDR2 is YNNKEL in the germline V gene (reference sequence). Here the CDR3 reads CASSQDRVRQETQYF. In DNA, the CDR3 is TGTGCCAGCAGCCAGGACAGGGTCAGGCAAGAGACCCAGTACTTC.

This clonotype has ten or more counts. The chain combines TRBV12-3 or TRBV12-4 with TRBJ1-2; TRBD1 matches at 11 bases. Unmatched junction bases numbered 7, after V lost 1 base and J lost 6 bases. The CDR3 totals 16 residues. The CDR3 DNA reads TGTGCCAGCAGTTTAGACTGGACAGGGGGCGTTGATGGCTACACCTTC. Its translation is CASSLDWTGGVDGYTF.